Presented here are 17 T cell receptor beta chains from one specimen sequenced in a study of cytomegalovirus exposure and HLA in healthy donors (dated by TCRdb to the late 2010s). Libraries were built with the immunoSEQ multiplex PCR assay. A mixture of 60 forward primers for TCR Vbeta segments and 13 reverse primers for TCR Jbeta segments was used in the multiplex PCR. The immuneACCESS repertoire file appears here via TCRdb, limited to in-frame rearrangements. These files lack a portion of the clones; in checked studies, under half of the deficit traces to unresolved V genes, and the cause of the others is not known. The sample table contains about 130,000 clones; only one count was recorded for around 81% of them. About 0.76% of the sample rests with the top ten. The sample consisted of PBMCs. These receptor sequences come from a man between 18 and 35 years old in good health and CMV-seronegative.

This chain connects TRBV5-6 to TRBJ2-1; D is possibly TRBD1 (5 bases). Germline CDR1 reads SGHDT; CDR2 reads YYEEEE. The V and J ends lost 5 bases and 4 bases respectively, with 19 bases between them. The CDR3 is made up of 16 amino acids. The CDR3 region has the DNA TGTGCCAGCAGGCCCGCTTCGGCAGGGATTTACAATGAGCAGTTCTTC. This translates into CASRPASAGIYNEQFF. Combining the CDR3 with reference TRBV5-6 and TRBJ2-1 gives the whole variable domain DAGVTQSPTHLIKTRGQQVTLRCSPKSGHDTVSWYQQALGQGPQFIFQYYEEEERQRGNFPDRFSGHQFPNYSSELNVNALLLGDSALYLCASRPASAGIYNEQFFGPGTRLTVL.

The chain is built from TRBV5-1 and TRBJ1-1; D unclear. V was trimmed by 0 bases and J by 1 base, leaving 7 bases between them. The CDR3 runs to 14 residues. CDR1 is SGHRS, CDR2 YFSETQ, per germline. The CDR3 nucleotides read TGCGCCAGCAGCTTGGGGAGGGAGAACACTGAAGCTTTCTTT. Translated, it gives CASSLGRENTEAFF.

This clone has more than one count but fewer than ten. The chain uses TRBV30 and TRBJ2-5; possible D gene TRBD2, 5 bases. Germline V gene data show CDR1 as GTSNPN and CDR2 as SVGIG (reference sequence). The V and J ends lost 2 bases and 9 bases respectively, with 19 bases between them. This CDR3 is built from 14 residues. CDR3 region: CAWSYSRVGWAQYF. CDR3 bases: TGTGCCTGGAGTTACTCGCGGGTAGGGTGGGCCCAGTACTTC.

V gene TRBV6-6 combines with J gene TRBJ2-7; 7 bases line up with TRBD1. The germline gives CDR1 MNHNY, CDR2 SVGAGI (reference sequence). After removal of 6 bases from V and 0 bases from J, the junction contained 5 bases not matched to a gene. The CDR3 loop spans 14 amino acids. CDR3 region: CASSRRDSSYEQYF. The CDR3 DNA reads TGTGCCAGCAGCAGACGGGACAGCTCCTACGAGCAGTACTTC.

CDR3 protein: CASSQSIRAGPGSPLHF. CDR3 coding DNA: TGTGCCAGCAGCCAATCGATTCGGGCAGGCCCGGGGTCACCCCTCCACTTT. This rearrangement joins TRBV16 to TRBJ1-6; unclear D gene. This CDR3 comprises 17 residues. The germline V gene has CDR1 KGHSY and CDR2 FQNENV. V dropped 0 bases and J dropped 10 bases, with 19 bases sitting between them.

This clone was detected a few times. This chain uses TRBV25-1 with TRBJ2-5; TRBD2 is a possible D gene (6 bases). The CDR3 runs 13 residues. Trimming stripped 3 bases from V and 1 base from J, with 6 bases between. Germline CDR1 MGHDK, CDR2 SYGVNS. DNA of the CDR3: TGTGCCAGCAGTGAGGGGGGCCAAGAGACCCAGTACTTC. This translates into CASSEGGQETQYF.

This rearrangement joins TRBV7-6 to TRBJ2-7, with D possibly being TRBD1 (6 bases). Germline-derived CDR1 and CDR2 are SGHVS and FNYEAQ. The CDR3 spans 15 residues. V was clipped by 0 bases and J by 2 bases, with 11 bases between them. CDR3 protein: CASSLAPGDAYEQYF. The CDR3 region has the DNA TGTGCCAGCAGCTTAGCTCCAGGGGATGCCTACGAGCAGTACTTC.

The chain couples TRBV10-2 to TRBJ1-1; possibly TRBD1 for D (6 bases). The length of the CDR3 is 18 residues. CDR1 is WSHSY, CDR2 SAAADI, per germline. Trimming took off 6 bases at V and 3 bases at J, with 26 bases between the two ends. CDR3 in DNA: TGCGCCAGCAGGGAACCTCCCATCCAGGGGCCTTTGGACACTGAAGCTTTCTTT. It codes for CASREPPIQGPLDTEAFF.

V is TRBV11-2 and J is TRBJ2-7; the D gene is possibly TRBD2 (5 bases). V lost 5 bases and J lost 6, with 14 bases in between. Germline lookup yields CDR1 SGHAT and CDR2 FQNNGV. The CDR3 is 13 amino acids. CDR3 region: CASSHVQEGEQYF. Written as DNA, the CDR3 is TGTGCCAGCAGCCACGTCCAAGAGGGCGAGCAGTACTTC.

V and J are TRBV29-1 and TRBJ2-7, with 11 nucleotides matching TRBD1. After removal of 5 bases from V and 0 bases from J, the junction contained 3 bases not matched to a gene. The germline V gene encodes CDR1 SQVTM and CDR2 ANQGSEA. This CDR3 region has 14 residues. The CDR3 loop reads CSVWDRGISYEQYF. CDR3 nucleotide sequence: TGCAGCGTTTGGGACAGGGGGATCTCCTACGAGCAGTACTTC.

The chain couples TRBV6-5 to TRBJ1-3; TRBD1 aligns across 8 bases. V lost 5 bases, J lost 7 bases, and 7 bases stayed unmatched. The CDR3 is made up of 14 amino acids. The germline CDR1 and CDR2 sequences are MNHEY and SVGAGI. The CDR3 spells CASSEMDRVNTIYF. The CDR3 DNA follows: TGTGCCAGCAGTGAGATGGACAGGGTCAACACCATATATTTT.

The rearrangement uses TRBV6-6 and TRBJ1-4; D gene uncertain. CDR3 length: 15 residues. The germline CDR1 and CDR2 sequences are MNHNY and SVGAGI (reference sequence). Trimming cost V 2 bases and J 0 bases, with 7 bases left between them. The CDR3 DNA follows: TGTGCCAGCAGTTACCTCTCAGCAACTAATGAAAAACTGTTTTTT. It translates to CASSYLSATNEKLFF.

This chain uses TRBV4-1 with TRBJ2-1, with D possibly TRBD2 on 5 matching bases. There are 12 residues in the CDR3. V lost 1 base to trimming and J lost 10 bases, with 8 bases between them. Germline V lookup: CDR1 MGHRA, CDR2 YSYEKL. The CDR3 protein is CASSQAGIEQFF. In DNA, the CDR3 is TGCGCCAGCAGCCAAGCGGGGATAGAGCAGTTCTTC.

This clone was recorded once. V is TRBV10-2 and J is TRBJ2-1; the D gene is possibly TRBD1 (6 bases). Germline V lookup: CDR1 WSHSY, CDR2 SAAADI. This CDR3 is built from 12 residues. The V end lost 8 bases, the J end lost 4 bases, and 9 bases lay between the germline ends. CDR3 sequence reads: CASRQGYNEQFF. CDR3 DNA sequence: TGCGCCAGCCGGCAGGGGTACAATGAGCAGTTCTTC.

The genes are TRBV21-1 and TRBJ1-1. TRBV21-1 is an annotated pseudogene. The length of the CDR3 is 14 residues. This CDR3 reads CASSKCGGSTEAFF. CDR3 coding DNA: TGTGCCAGCAGCAAGTGCGGGGGGAGCACTGAAGCTTTCTTT.

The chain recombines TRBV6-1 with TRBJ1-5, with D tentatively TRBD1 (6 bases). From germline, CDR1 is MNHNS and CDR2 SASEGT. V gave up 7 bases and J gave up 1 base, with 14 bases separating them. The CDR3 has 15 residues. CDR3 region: CASNSKTGSNQPQHF. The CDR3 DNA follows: TGTGCCAGCAATTCCAAGACAGGCAGCAATCAGCCCCAGCATTTT.

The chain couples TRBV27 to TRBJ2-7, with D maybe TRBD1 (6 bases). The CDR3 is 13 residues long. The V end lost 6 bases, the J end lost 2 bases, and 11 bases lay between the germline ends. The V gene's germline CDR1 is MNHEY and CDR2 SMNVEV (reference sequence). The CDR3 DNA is TGTGCCAGCAGACGGGACATGACCTACGAGCAGTACTTC. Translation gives CASRRDMTYEQYF.